This T cell receptor (beta chain) stems from a study of CD4+ T cells in melanoma. The CDR3 spans 14 residues. Germline lookup yields CDR1 SQVTM and CDR2 ANQGSEA. Trimming removed 6 bases from V and 5 bases from J, with 19 bases in between. Repertoires were generated with immunoSEQ multiplex PCR, while TCRdb's copy carries only in-frame clones and drops some. The sample records about 110,000 clones, roughly 90% being singletons. Material for sequencing was peripheral blood. The gene calls are TRBV29-1 and TRBJ2-5, with D possibly matching TRBD2 (5 bases). This TCR was recovered from a human donor with melanoma. CDR3 nucleotide sequence: TGCAGCGTCATGCCGGGGTTAGGGTTGGAGACCCAGTACTTC. Protein: CSVMPGLGLETQYF.